The present entry profiles one T cell receptor (beta chain) with its context. The V gene's germline CDR1 is SNHLY and CDR2 FYNNEI. Trimming stripped 3 bases from V and 9 bases from J, with 18 bases between. This CDR3 has 15 residues. Arm-PCR of CDR3 regions with iRepertoire HTBI primers generated TCR beta libraries. TCRdb re-called the multiplex PCR reads with MiXCR, one entry per CDR3 protein. The sample records more than 450,000 distinct CDR3 sequences, around 15% being singletons. This sample was included in a study of regulatory T cells in long-lasting Graves disease. Time point denoted: newly diagnosed GD, antithyroid drugs for less than 3 months. The TCR library used RNA extracted from PBMCs. Patients came through an endocrinology department, and that department was in Xi'an, China. These data also formed part of another study, on T cells in Graves' hyperthyroidism and ophthalmopathy.

The source material was peripheral blood mononuclear cells (PBMCs), sampled at new diagnosis, from a patient treated with antithyroid drugs. This sequence originates from a man aged 40-49 years with Graves disease. The rearrangement uses TRBV2 and TRBJ1-5; unclear D gene. CDR3 sequence: CASSETRLISSPQHF. The DNA of the CDR3 is TGTGCCAGCAGTGAGACTAGGCTAATATCATCGCCCCAGCATTTT.